This is a list of T cell receptor beta chains from one sample in a study of T cell repertoires in cytomegalovirus infection. TCRdb recomputed calls from the reads with MiXCR, one row per CDR3 protein. This sample has about 920,000 distinct CDR3 sequences; about a third occur once, and the top ten carry around 15%. The antigens of these receptors remain unknown. The material sequenced was cultured CD8+ T cells from PBMCs, taken from culture after CMV antigen stimulation. The source of these receptors is a human donor in good health (CMV status not recorded). Some clones in this sample may be carry-over from other donors' samples. Both conserved end residues are part of each CDR3. The D gene is left open where the match is weak. Size is stated for part of the rows, as once, few or many counts, or as a class when the clone is expanded.

cdr3_aa | cdr3_nt | clone_size | j_call | v_call | d_call
CATSRDRGANYGYTF | TGTGCCACCAGCAGAGATCGGGGGGCGAACTATGGCTACACCTTC | . | TRBJ1-2 | TRBV15 | .
CASSLGQLLYQETQYF | TGTGCCAGCAGCTTAGGACAGCTACTGTACCAAGAGACCCAGTACTTC | . | TRBJ2-5 | TRBV7-4 | .
CASSPRTGYEKLFF | TGTGCCAGCAGCCCGCGGACAGGGTATGAAAAACTGTTTTTT | few | TRBJ1-4 | TRBV7-9 | TRBD1
CATSDFDTGELFF | TGTGCCACCAGTGATTTTGACACCGGGGAGCTGTTTTTT | . | TRBJ2-2 | TRBV24-1 | .
CASSLVAGALDEQYF | TGTGCCAGCAGCTTAGTTGCTGGGGCGCTTGACGAGCAGTACTTC | many | TRBJ2-7 | TRBV7-2 | .
CASSLTGTGFYGYTF | TGTGCCAGCAGCTTAACCGGGACAGGGTTCTATGGCTACACCTTC | . | TRBJ1-2 | TRBV7-6 | TRBD1
CASSSWDSREDTEAFF | TGTGCCAGCAGCTCGTGGGACAGCCGTGAGGACACTGAAGCTTTCTTT | many | TRBJ1-1 | TRBV7-9 | TRBD1
CASSYRTGHEAFF | TGTGCCAGCAGTTATCGCACAGGGCACGAAGCTTTCTTT | . | TRBJ1-1 | TRBV6-6 | .
CASSLGTGRADTQYF | TGTGCCAGCAGCTTAGGGACAGGGAGGGCAGATACGCAGTATTTT | few | TRBJ2-3 | TRBV7-3 | TRBD1
CASSLADGGGYTF | TGTGCCAGCAGCTTAGCAGACGGTGGTGGCTACACCTTC | few | TRBJ1-2 | TRBV7-9 | .
CASSQDPNPGQGYDTQYF | TGCGCCAGCAGCCAAGATCCGAATCCGGGACAGGGCTACGATACGCAGTATTTT | few | TRBJ2-3 | TRBV4-1 | TRBD1
CASSLSQGHVLGGYTF | TGTGCCAGCAGTTTGAGTCAGGGTCACGTGTTGGGGGGCTACACCTTC | . | TRBJ1-2 | TRBV27 | .
CASIKGGDQPQHF | TGTGCCAGCATCAAAGGGGGCGATCAGCCCCAGCATTTT | . | TRBJ1-5 | TRBV6-6 | TRBD1
CSARDWGANTGELFF | TGCAGTGCTAGAGATTGGGGGGCGAACACCGGGGAGCTGTTTTTT | . | TRBJ2-2 | TRBV20-1 | .
CATSDNYNEQFF | TGTGCCACTTCGGACAACTACAATGAGCAGTTCTTC | . | TRBJ2-1 | TRBV24-1 | .
CASSPQGANEQFF | TGTGCCAGCAGTCCCCAGGGGGCAAATGAGCAGTTCTTC | . | TRBJ2-1 | TRBV27 | TRBD1
CASSLGTGQPNQPQHF | TGTGCCAGCAGTTTAGGAACGGGACAGCCTAATCAGCCCCAGCATTTT | many | TRBJ1-5 | TRBV27 | TRBD1
CASTAGTGFYNEQFF | TGTGCCAGCACCGCCGGGACAGGGTTCTACAATGAGCAGTTCTTC | . | TRBJ2-1 | TRBV6-1 | TRBD1
CASRSVTGELFF | TGTGCCAGCAGGTCGGTGACCGGGGAGCTGTTTTTT | few | TRBJ2-2 | TRBV7-9 | .
CASSAVLDSSEKLFF | TGTGCCAGCAGTGCGGTTCTGGACAGTTCTGAAAAACTGTTTTTT | few | TRBJ1-4 | TRBV25-1 | .
CASSSGTSGVAYNEQFF | TGTGCCAGCAGCTCCGGGACTAGCGGGGTAGCCTACAATGAGCAGTTCTTC | few | TRBJ2-1 | TRBV7-6 | TRBD2
CSAPGQGPEKLFF | TGCAGTGCACCGGGACAGGGGCCTGAAAAACTGTTTTTT | . | TRBJ1-4 | TRBV20-1 | TRBD1
CAIARSANQETQYF | TGTGCCATCGCTCGGTCGGCCAACCAAGAGACCCAGTACTTC | few | TRBJ2-5 | TRBV10-3 | .
CASSSSRDRGRSQYF | TGTGCCAGCAGTTCCTCCCGGGACAGGGGGCGTTCGCAGTATTTT | . | TRBJ2-3 | TRBV6-9 | TRBD1
CASSSPNAMSNQPQHF | TGTGCCAGCAGCTCCCCTAATGCAATGAGCAATCAGCCCCAGCATTTT | . | TRBJ1-5 | TRBV7-9 | .
CASSPGPTANYGYTF | TGTGCCAGCAGCCCAGGGCCTACGGCTAACTATGGCTACACCTTC | . | TRBJ1-2 | TRBV4-2 | .
CATSYQRGVTDTQYF | TGTGCCACCAGCTATCAGCGGGGGGTCACAGATACGCAGTATTTT | many | TRBJ2-3 | TRBV15 | TRBD2
CATSDREETQYF | TGTGCCACCAGTGATCGAGAAGAGACCCAGTACTTC | many | TRBJ2-5 | TRBV24-1 | .
CASSFGGEGYTF | TGTGCCAGCAGCTTTGGGGGGGAGGGCTACACCTTC | . | TRBJ1-2 | TRBV7-6 | .
CASSVWGARSYEQYF | TGTGCCAGCAGTGTTTGGGGGGCGCGGTCCTACGAGCAGTACTTC | . | TRBJ2-7 | TRBV2 | .